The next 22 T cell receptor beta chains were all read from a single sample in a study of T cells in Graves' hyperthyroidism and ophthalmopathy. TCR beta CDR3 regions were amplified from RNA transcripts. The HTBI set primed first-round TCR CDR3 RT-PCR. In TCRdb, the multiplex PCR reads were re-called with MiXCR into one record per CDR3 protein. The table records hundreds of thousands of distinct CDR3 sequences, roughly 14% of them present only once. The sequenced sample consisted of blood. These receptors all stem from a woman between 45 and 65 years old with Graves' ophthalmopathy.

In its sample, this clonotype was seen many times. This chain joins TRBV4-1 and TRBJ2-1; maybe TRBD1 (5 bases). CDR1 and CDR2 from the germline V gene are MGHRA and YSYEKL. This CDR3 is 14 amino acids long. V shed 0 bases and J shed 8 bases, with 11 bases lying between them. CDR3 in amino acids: CASSQEYQGYEQFF. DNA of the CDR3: TGCGCCAGCAGCCAAGAATACCAGGGCTATGAGCAGTTCTTC.

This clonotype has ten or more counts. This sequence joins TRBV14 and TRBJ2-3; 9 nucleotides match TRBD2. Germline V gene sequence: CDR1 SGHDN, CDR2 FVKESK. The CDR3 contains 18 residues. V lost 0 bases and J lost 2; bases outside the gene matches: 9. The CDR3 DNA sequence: TGTGCCAGCAGCCAAGATCTATTTGGCGGGAGGGCCACAGATACGCAGTATTTT. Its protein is CASSQDLFGGRATDTQYF.

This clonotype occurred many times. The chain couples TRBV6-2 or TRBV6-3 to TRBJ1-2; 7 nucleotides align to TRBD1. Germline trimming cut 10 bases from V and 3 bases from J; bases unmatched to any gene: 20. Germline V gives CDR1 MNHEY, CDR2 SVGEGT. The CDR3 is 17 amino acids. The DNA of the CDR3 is TGTGCCACCGAAAACCGGGACAGAGTACGTTTGGACTATGGCTACACCTTC. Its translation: CATENRDRVRLDYGYTF.

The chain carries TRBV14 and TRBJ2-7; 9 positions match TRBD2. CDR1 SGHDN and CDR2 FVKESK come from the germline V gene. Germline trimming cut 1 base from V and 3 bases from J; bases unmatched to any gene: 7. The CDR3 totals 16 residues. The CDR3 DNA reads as TGTGCCAGCAGCCAAGTCGGCGGGAGGGCCCTCTACGAGCAGTACTTC. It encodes CASSQVGGRALYEQYF.

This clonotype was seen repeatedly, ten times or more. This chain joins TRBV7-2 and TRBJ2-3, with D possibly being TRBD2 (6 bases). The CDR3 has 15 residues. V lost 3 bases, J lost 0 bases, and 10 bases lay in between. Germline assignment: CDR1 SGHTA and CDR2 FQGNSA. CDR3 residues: CASSFSGFSTDTQYF. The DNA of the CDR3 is TGTGCCAGCAGCTTTAGCGGTTTTAGCACAGATACGCAGTATTTT.

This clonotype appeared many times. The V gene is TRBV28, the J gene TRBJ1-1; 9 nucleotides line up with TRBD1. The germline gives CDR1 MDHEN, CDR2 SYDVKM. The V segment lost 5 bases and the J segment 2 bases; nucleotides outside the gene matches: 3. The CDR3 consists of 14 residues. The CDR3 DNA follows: TGTGCCAGCAGTGAACAGGGGGCTAACACTGAAGCTTTCTTT. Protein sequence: CASSEQGANTEAFF.

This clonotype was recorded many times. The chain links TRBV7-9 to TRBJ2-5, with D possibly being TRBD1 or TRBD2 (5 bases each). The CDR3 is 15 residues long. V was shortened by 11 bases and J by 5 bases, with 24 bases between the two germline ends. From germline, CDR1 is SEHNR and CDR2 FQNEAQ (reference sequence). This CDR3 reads CASQRWGGDLETQYF. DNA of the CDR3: TGTGCCTCTCAGCGGTGGGGCGGTGATCTGGAGACCCAGTACTTC.

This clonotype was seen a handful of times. The CDR3 DNA follows: TGTGCCAGCAGCGTAGTTATAACGGGAGGAAGGAATGAGCAGTTCTTC. The encoded protein is CASSVVITGGRNEQFF. The chain couples TRBV9 to TRBJ2-1, with TRBD2 identical over 7 bases. The CDR3 spans 16 residues. Trimming at V came to 0 bases and at J to 7 bases, leaving 10 bases not matched to a gene. CDR1 is SGDLS, CDR2 YYNGEE, per germline.

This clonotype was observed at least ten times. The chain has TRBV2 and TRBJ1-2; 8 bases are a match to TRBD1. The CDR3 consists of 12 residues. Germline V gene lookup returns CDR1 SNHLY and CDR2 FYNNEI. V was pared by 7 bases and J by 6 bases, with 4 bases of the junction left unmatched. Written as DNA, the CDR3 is TGTGCCAGCATGGACAGGGCTGATGGCTACACCTTC. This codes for CASMDRADGYTF.

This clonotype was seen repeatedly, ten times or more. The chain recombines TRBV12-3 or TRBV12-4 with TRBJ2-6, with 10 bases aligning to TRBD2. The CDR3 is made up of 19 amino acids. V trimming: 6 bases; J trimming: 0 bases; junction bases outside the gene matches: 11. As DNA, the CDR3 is TGTGCCAGCAGCCCCGGGACTAGCGACGGACGCTCTGGGGCCAACGTCCTGACTTTC. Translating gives CASSPGTSDGRSGANVLTF.

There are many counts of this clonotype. CDR3 sequence: CASSLVLSLPQETQYF. The CDR3 DNA reads as TGTGCCAGCAGCTTAGTATTGTCCCTCCCCCAAGAGACCCAGTACTTC. This chain joins TRBV7-6 and TRBJ2-5; D unclear. The CDR3 extends over 16 amino acids. V was cut by 1 base and J by 1 base, with 13 bases left in between. Germline CDR1 and CDR2: SGHVS and FNYEAQ.

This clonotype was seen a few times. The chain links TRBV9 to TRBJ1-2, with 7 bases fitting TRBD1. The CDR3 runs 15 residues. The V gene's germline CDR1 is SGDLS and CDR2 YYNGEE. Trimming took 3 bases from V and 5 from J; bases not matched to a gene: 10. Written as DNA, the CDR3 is TGTGCCAGCAGCGCCTGGGAGGGGGCAAGGTATGGCTACACCTTC. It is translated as CASSAWEGARYGYTF.

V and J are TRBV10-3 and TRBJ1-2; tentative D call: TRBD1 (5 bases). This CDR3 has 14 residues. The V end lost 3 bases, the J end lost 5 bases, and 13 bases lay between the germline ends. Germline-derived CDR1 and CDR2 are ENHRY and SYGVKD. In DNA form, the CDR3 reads TGTGCCATCAGTGAAGGAGGGACCGGTTATGGCTACACCTTC. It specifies CAISEGGTGYGYTF.

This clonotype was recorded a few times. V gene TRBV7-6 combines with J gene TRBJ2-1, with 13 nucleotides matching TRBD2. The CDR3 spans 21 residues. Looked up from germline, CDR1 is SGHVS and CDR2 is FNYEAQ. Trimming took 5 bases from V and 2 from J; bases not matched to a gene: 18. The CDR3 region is CASSPKRLEGLAGRTYNEQFF. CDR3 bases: TGTGCCAGCAGCCCCAAACGTCTTGAGGGACTAGCGGGGCGTACCTACAATGAGCAGTTCTTC.

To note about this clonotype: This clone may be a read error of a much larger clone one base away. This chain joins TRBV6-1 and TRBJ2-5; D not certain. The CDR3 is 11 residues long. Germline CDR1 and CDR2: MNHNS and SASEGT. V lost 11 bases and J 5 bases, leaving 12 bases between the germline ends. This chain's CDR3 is CAGTQLETQYF. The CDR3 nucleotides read TGTGCCGGCACACAGCTCGAGACCCAGTACTTC.

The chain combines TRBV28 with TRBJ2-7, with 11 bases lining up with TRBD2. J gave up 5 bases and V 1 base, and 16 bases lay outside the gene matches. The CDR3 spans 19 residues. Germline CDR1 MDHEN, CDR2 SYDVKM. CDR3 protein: CASSLSSLAGGEVANEQYF. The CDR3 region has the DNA TGTGCCAGCAGTTTATCTTCCCTAGCGGGAGGTGAAGTTGCGAACGAGCAGTACTTC.

This CDR3 is CASGGLAGTGANVLTF. The CDR3 DNA reads TGTGCCAGCGGGGGGTTAGCGGGAACTGGGGCCAACGTCCTGACTTTC. The rearrangement links TRBV6-1 to TRBJ2-6, with 8 nucleotides matching TRBD2. The germline CDR1 and CDR2 sequences are MNHNS and SASEGT. The V segment lost 8 bases and the J segment 2 bases; nucleotides outside the gene matches: 8. The CDR3 is 16 residues long.

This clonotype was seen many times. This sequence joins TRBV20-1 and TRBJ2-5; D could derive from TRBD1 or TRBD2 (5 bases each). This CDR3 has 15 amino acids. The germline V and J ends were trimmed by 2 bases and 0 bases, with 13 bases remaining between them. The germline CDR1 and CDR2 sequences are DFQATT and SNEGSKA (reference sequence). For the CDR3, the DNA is TGCAGTGCTAGAAGGTTCAGGGACCACCAAGAGACCCAGTACTTC. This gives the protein CSARRFRDHQETQYF.

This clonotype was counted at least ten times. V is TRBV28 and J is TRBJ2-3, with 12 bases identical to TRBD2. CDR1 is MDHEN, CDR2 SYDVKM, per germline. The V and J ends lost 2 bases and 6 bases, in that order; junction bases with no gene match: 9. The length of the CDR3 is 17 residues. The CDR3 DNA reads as TGTGCCAGCAGTTTAATTGGACTAGCGGGAAAGGGGGATACGCAGTATTTT. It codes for CASSLIGLAGKGDTQYF.

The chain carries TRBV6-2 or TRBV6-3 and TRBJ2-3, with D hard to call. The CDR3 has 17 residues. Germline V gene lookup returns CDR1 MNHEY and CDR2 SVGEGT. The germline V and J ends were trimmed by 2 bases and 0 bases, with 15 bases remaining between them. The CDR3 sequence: CASSYLPMASSTDTQYF. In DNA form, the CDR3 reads TGTGCCAGCAGTTACCTACCTATGGCGTCCAGCACAGATACGCAGTATTTT.

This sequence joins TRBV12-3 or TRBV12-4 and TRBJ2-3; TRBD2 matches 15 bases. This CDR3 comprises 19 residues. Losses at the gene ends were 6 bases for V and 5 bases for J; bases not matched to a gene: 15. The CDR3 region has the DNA TGTGCCAGCAGCCCCCCCACAGGACTAGCGGGAGGGCCAGAAGATACGCAGTATTTT. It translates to CASSPPTGLAGGPEDTQYF.

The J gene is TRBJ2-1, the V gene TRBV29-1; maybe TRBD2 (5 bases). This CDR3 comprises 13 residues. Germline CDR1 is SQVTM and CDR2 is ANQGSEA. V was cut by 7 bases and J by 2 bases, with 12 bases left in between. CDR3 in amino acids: CSERETTYNEQFF. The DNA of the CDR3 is TGCAGCGAACGGGAAACCACCTACAATGAGCAGTTCTTC.